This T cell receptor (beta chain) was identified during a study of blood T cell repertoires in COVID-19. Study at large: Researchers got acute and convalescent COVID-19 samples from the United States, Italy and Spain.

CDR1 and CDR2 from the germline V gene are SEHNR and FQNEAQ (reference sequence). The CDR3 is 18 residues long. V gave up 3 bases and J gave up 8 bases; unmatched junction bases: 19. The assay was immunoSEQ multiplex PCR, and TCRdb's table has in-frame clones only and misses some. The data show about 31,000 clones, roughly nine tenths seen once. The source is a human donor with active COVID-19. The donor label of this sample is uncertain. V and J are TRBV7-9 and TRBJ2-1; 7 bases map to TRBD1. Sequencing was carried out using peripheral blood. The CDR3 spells CASSFTTGKLKVVDEQFF. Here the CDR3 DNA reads TGTGCCAGCAGCTTTACGACAGGGAAATTGAAAGTGGTGGATGAGCAGTTCTTC.